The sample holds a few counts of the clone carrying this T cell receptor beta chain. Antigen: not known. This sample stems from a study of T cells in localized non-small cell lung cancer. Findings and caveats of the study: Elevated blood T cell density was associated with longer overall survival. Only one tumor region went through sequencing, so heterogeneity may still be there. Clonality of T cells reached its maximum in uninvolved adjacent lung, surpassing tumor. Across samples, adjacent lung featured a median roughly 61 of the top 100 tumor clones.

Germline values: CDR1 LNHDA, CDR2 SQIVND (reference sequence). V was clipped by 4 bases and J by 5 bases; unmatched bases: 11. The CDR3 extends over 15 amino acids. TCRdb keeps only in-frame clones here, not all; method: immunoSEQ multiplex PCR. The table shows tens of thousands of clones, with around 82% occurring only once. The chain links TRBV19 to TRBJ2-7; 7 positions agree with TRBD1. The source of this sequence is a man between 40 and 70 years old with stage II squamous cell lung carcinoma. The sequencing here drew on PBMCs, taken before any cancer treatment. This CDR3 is CASSKGQPVRDEQYF. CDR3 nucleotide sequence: TGTGCCAGTAGTAAGGGACAGCCCGTACGTGACGAGCAGTACTTC.